These 10 T cell receptor beta chains were sequenced from one sample in a study of T cells in Graves' hyperthyroidism and ophthalmopathy. Amplified regions were TCR beta CDR3 sequences from RNA transcripts. With the HTBI primer set, the TCR CDR3 went through a first round of RT-PCR. A single record per CDR3 protein comes from TCRdb applying MiXCR to the multiplex PCR reads. In the table there are 450,000 to 500,000 distinct CDR3 sequences, 20% to 25% of which are singletons. Sequencing used blood. Receptors were obtained from a woman in her 70s with Graves' ophthalmopathy.

In this sample, this clonotype turned up a few times. This chain joins TRBV9 and TRBJ2-2; TRBD2 matches 10 bases. The ends lost 0 bases at V and 6 bases at J; junction bases unmatched: 2. The CDR3 is made up of 15 amino acids. Germline assignment: CDR1 SGDLS and CDR2 YYNGEE. Here the CDR3 DNA reads TGTGCCAGCAGCGTAGCTAGCGGGAGTTCCGGGGAGCTGTTTTTT. Encoded protein: CASSVASGSSGELFF.

The chain uses TRBV30 and TRBJ1-5; 8 nucleotides agree with TRBD1. CDR1 and CDR2 (germline): GTSNPN, SVGIG (reference sequence). The V gene end was trimmed by 7 bases and the J gene end by 6 bases; junction bases not matched to a gene: 5. This CDR3 region has 12 residues. CDR3 sequence reads: CASRGPGQPQHF. DNA for the CDR3: TGTGCCTCCAGGGGGCCTGGTCAGCCCCAGCATTTT.

CDR3 region: CASSVGQGADTQYF. CDR3 bases: TGTGCCAGCAGCGTAGGACAGGGGGCAGATACGCAGTATTTT. The chain employs TRBV9 and TRBJ2-3; the match to TRBD1 covers 9 bases. The CDR3 sequence is 14 residues long. Germline V CDR1 and CDR2: SGDLS, YYNGEE. J gave up 4 bases and V 0 bases, and 0 bases lay outside the gene matches.

This chain links TRBV2 with TRBJ1-1; 10 positions agree with TRBD1. The CDR3 runs to 18 residues. Per the germline V gene, CDR1 is SNHLY and CDR2 is FYNNEI. V dropped 6 bases and J dropped 3; count of bases not matched to a gene: 16. CDR3 nucleotides: TGTGCCAGCAGCCAAAGAGGGACAGGGGCGCTTTCTGACACTGAAGCTTTCTTT. Its translation is CASSQRGTGALSDTEAFF.

This chain uses TRBV11-2 with TRBJ1-6; maybe TRBD1 (5 bases). From germline, CDR1 is SGHAT and CDR2 FQNNGV. The CDR3 is 15 residues long. Trimming stripped 5 bases from V and 6 bases from J, with 14 bases between. CDR3 nucleotides: TGTGCCAGCAGCCCCGGCGGGGGTCCTAATTCACCCCTCCACTTT. Its translation is CASSPGGGPNSPLHF.

At least ten counts were recorded for this clonotype. This rearrangement joins TRBV2 to TRBJ2-1; 14 bases are a match to TRBD2. The CDR3 runs to 16 residues. The trim removed 5 bases at V and 6 bases at J, leaving 6 bases unmatched. Germline lookup yields CDR1 SNHLY and CDR2 FYNNEI. DNA for the CDR3: TGTGCCAGCAGTCAAAGGACTAGCGGGAGGTTCAATGAGCAGTTCTTC. This sequence encodes CASSQRTSGRFNEQFF.

The rearrangement joins TRBV25-1 to TRBJ1-4, with D possibly being TRBD1 (5 bases). Germline lookup yields CDR1 MGHDK and CDR2 SYGVNS. V was clipped by 1 base and J by 0 bases, with 6 bases between them. This CDR3 comprises 15 residues. CDR3: CASSEWGATNEKLFF. The DNA for the CDR3 is TGTGCCAGCAGTGAATGGGGGGCAACTAATGAAAAACTGTTTTTT.

DNA for the CDR3: TGTGCCAGCATCCGGGACTGGAGCTCCTACGAGCAGTACTTC. This gives the protein CASIRDWSSYEQYF. J is TRBJ2-7 and V is TRBV5-5; tentatively, D is TRBD2 (6 bases). Trimming removed 6 bases at V and 0 bases at J, with 13 bases between. CDR1 and CDR2 from the germline V gene are SGHKS and YYEKEE (reference sequence). The CDR3 is 14 residues long.

The table lists this clonotype with many counts. The chain recombines TRBV6-2 or TRBV6-3 with TRBJ2-7; D possibly corresponds to TRBD2 (5 bases). Trimming took off 2 bases at V and 0 bases at J, with 8 bases between the two ends. This CDR3 is 14 amino acids long. Per germline, CDR1 MNHEY and CDR2 SVGEGT. Here the CDR3 reads CASSYEAVSYEQYF. CDR3 sequence (DNA): TGTGCCAGCAGTTACGAAGCGGTCTCCTACGAGCAGTACTTC.

This clonotype came up many times. The chain employs TRBV12-3 or TRBV12-4 and TRBJ2-5; TRBD1 aligns across 8 bases. There are 16 residues in the CDR3. V gave up 1 base and J gave up 4 bases; unmatched junction bases: 8. CDR3 DNA: TGTGCCAGCAGTTTAGGGGCAGGGGGCAACGGAGAGACCCAGTACTTC. Protein product: CASSLGAGGNGETQYF.